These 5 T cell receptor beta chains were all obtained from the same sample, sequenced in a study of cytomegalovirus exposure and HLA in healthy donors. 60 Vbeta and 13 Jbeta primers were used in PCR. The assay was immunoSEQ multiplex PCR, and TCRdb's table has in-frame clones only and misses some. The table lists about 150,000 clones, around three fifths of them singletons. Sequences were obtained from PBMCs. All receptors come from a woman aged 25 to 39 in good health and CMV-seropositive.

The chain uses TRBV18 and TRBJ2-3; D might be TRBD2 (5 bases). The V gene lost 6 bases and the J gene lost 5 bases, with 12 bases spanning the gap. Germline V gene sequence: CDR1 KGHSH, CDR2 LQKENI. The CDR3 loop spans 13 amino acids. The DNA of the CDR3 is TGTGCCAGCTCTCATGGTGGGAGAGATACGCAGTATTTT. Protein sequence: CASSHGGRDTQYF. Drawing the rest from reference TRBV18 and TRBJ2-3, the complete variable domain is NAGVMQNPRHLVRRRGQEARLRCSPMKGHSHVYWYRQLPEEGLKFMVYLQKENIIDESGMPKERFSAEFPKEGPSILRIQQVVRGDSAAYFCASSHGGRDTQYFGPGTRLTVL.

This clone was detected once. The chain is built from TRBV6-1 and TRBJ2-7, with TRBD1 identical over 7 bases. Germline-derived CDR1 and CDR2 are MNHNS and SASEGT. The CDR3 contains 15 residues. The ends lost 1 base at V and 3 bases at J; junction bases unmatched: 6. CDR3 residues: CASSEERAGGYEQYF. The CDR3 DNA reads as TGTGCCAGCAGTGAAGAAAGGGCAGGGGGCTACGAGCAGTACTTC.

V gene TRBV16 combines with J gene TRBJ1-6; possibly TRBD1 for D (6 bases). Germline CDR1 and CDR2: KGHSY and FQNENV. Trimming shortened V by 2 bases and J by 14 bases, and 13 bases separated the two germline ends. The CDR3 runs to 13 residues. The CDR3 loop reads CASSQAQGIALHF. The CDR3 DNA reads TGTGCCAGCAGCCAAGCTCAGGGGATTGCCCTCCACTTT.

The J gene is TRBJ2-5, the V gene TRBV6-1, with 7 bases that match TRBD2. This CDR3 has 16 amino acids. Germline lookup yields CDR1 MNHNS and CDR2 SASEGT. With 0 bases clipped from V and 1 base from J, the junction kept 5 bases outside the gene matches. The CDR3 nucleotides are TGTGCCAGCAGTGAAGCAGCTAGCGGCCCCCAAGAGACCCAGTACTTC. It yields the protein CASSEAASGPQETQYF.

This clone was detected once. The CDR3 nucleotides are TGTGCCAGCACCACGGGTGGAACTGAAGCTTTCTTT. Translated, it gives CASTTGGTEAFF. V and J are TRBV28 and TRBJ1-1, with unresolved D. V was trimmed by 7 bases and J by 5 bases, leaving 11 bases between them. Germline assignment: CDR1 MDHEN and CDR2 SYDVKM. CDR3 length: 12 residues.